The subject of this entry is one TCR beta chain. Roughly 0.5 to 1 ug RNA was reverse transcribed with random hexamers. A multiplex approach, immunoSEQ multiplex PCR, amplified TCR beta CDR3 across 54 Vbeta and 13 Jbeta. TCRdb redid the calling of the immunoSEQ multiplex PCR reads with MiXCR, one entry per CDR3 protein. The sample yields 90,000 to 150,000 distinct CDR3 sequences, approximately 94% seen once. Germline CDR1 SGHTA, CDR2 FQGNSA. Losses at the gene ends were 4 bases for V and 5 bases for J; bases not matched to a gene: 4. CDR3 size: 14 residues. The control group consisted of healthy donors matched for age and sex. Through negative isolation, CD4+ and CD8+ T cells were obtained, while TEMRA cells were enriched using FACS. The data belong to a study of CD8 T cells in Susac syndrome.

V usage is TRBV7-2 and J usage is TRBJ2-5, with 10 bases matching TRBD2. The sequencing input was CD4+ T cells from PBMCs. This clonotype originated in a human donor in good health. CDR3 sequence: CASSSSGSGETQYF. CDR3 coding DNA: TGTGCCAGCAGCTCTAGCGGGAGTGGGGAGACCCAGTACTTC.